Below, one TCR beta chain is given with its context. Its antigen remains unidentified. These data come from a study of T cell responses to AZD1222 COVID-19 vaccine. The CDR3 length is 15 residues. CDR1 and CDR2 from the germline V gene are SGHRS and YFSETQ. Trimming took 4 bases from V and 3 from J; bases not matched to a gene: 6. Some clones are missing from TCRdb's copy, which holds only in-frame ones; the method was immunoSEQ multiplex PCR. The sample lists approximately 89,000 clones; 90% were seen once. Study-wide findings and caveats: The donor group comprised mostly white British people and more females; the analysis possibly underestimated clonal diversity. Nearly half of the spike-specific TCRs reportedly recognize variant regions that carry no mutations.

V and J are TRBV5-1 and TRBJ1-3, with 8 bases aligning to TRBD1. The receptor was isolated from an adult who received the AZD1222 COVID-19 vaccine. Sequencing used peripheral blood, obtained 28 days after the second AZD1222 dose. The CDR3 loop is CASSTDRVYGNTIYF. CDR3 DNA sequence: TGCGCCAGCAGCACGGACAGGGTATATGGAAACACCATATATTTT.